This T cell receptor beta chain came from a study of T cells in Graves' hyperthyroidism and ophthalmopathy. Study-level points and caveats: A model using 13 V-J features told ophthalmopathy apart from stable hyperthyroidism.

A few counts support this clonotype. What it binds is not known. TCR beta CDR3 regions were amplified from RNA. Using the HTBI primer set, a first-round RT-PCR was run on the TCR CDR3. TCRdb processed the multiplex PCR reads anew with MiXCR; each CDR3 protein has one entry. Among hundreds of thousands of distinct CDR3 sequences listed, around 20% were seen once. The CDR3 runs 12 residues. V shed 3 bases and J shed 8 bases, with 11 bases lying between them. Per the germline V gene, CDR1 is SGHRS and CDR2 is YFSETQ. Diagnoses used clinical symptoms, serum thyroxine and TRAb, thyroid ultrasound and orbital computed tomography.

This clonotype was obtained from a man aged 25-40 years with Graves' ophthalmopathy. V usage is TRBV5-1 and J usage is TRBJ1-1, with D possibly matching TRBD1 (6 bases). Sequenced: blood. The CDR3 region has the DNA TGCGCCAGCAGCTCGGACAGCCCCGAAGCTTTCTTT. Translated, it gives CASSSDSPEAFF.